This TCR beta chain was identified during a study of Ad26.COV2.S vaccination and SARS-CoV-2 variants. Study in general: Once or twice, 56 days apart, Ad26.COV2.S was delivered intramuscularly. Study-level findings and limits: Substantial breadth in spike-specific CD8+ and CD4+ T cell responses was reportedly seen after vaccination.

This CDR3 has 15 amino acids. V lost 0 bases and J lost 5, with 14 bases in between. Germline CDR1 and CDR2: SGHRS and YFSETQ. Worth noting for this clone: Its specificity is not known.

This table comes from immunoSEQ multiplex PCR, and its TCRdb copy is limited to in-frame clones, with some not included. In the table there are about 370,000 clones, roughly nine tenths of which are singletons. As for treatment: around 19 received Ad26.COV2.S at low or high dose, single or two shots; roughly five received placebo; per-sample allocation not given. Day 63 after the first injection of vaccine or placebo was the sampling time. An adult of 18-55 years in Boston served as donor. In the vaccine, an Ad26 vector expressed the SARS-CoV-2 spike of the Wuhan strain. The source of this sequence is a person aged 18-60 years who received the Ad26.COV2.S COVID-19 vaccine or a placebo. V and J are TRBV5-1 and TRBJ1-1; D gene unclear. The sequencing here drew on peripheral blood, taken in a trial of Ad26.COV2.S vaccine versus placebo. The CDR3 is CASSLVAGQVTEAFF. The CDR3 DNA reads as TGCGCCAGCAGCTTGGTTGCAGGTCAGGTGACTGAAGCTTTCTTT.